This T cell receptor beta chain was recorded in a study of a mutant IDH1 vaccine in newly diagnosed glioma. The overall study: Commencement of vaccination occurred 4-6 weeks following radiotherapy alone, or concurrently with temozolomide cycles. Receipt of radiotherapy, temozolomide, or both preceded the study, and most received both.

Libraries were prepared by immunoSEQ multiplex PCR; TCRdb keeps only in-frame clonotypes and omits some of them. This sample has tens of thousands of clones, with roughly nine tenths found just once. With respect to this clone: Its antigen is not identified.

Germline assignment: CDR1 MGHRA and CDR2 YSYEKL. This CDR3 is built from 16 residues. The V end was cut by 6 bases, the J end by 3 bases, with 21 bases between. The time point here: week 35, safety follow-up. A 20-mer mutant IDH1 peptide at 300 ug was injected subcutaneously with topical imiquimod. This sequence originates from a middle-aged man with glioma. Sequenced here: PBMCs, sampled from a glioma patient whose treatment included an IDH1 peptide vaccine. This chain uses TRBV4-1 with TRBJ2-7; D uncertain. CDR3 nucleotides: TGCGCCAGCAGTGGGTTGGGGTTTTTAGTGGGCTACGAGCAGTACTTC. Its protein product is CASSGLGFLVGYEQYF.